This passage covers 28 T cell receptor beta chains from one sample sequenced in a study of blood T cell repertoires in COVID-19. Generated by immunoSEQ multiplex PCR, the TCRdb table keeps only in-frame clones and is missing some. This sample has 350,000 to 450,000 clones, with more than 70% found just once. Sequencing was carried out using PBMCs or T cells enriched from blood (not recorded which). Every receptor here comes from a man aged 35 to 55 in a cohort exposed to, infected with or recovered from COVID-19 (not recorded which).

The V gene is TRBV5-1, the J gene TRBJ1-1; 8 nucleotides match TRBD1. Trimming took 4 bases from V and 5 from J; bases not matched to a gene: 7. The length of the CDR3 is 14 residues. Germline V gives CDR1 SGHRS, CDR2 YFSETQ. The DNA for the CDR3 is TGCGCCAGCAGCCCGACAGGGGTTGGTACTGAAGCTTTCTTT. This translates into CASSPTGVGTEAFF.

V is TRBV12-3 or TRBV12-4 and J is TRBJ1-6; D remains unclear. V lost 5 bases to trimming and J lost 3 bases, with 2 bases between them. This CDR3 region has 12 residues. CDR3 sequence: CASSRYNSPLHF. The DNA of the CDR3 is TGTGCCAGCAGTCGCTATAATTCACCCCTCCACTTT.

The CDR3: CASSYYRQGYGYTF. The DNA for the CDR3 is TGTGCCAGCAGTTACTACCGACAGGGGTATGGCTACACCTTC. The V call is TRBV6-5, the J call TRBJ1-2; 8 bases fit TRBD1. V was clipped by 1 base and J by 5 bases; unmatched bases: 3. Germline CDR1 reads MNHEY; CDR2 reads SVGAGI. CDR3 size: 14 residues.

The chain links TRBV28 to TRBJ1-6; D remains ambiguous. V lost 7 bases and J lost 9, with 16 bases in between. The germline V gene encodes CDR1 MDHEN and CDR2 SYDVKM. CDR3 size: 14 residues. In DNA form, the CDR3 reads TGTGCCAGCACCTCAGTGCCCCTCCGTTCACCCCTCCACTTT. It translates to CASTSVPLRSPLHF.

V usage is TRBV30 and J usage is TRBJ1-5, with TRBD1 as a possible D gene (5 bases). Germline values: CDR1 GTSNPN, CDR2 SVGIG (reference sequence). The CDR3 has 13 residues. The V end was cut by 2 bases, the J end by 7 bases, with 12 bases between. The CDR3 sequence: CAWSITGGQPQHF. In nucleotides, the CDR3 is TGTGCCTGGAGTATCACAGGAGGGCAGCCCCAGCATTTT.

This chain links TRBV2 with TRBJ1-2, with D perhaps matching TRBD1 (6 bases). This CDR3 has 16 residues. Germline V gene sequence: CDR1 SNHLY, CDR2 FYNNEI. V was trimmed by 4 bases and J by 4 bases, leaving 19 bases between them. For the CDR3, the DNA is TGTGCCAGCAGTGTCATAAAGTCTGACAGGCTCTATGGCTACACCTTC. Translating it yields CASSVIKSDRLYGYTF.

The chain is built from TRBV18 and TRBJ2-5; TRBD1 matches at 12 bases. CDR1 is KGHSH, CDR2 LQKENI, per germline. This CDR3 has 15 residues. Trimming cost V 5 bases and J 2 bases; bases outside gene matches: 3. In DNA, the CDR3 is TGTGCCAGCTCATCGGGACAGGGGGCTCAAGAGACCCAGTACTTC. Protein product: CASSSGQGAQETQYF.

The count of this clone is one. The chain couples TRBV27 to TRBJ2-1, with 11 bases identical to TRBD2. The CDR3 extends over 16 amino acids. V dropped 5 bases and J dropped 6; count of bases not matched to a gene: 9. From germline, CDR1 is MNHEY and CDR2 SMNVEV (reference sequence). CDR3 residues: CASSLLSGRAGNEQFF. The CDR3 DNA reads as TGTGCCAGCAGTCTACTTAGCGGGAGGGCCGGCAATGAGCAGTTCTTC.

The rearrangement links TRBV5-8 to TRBJ1-6; 10 nucleotides match TRBD1. The CDR3 length is 15 residues. The ends lost 3 bases at V and 9 bases at J; junction bases unmatched: 6. Germline CDR1 is SGHTS and CDR2 is YDEGEE. The CDR3 DNA sequence: TGTGCCAGCAGCTCACGGACAGGGGGACGTTCACCCCTCCACTTT. Encoded protein: CASSSRTGGRSPLHF.

This chain links TRBV3-1 (or the pseudogene TRBV3-2) with TRBJ2-7; 11 bases are a match to TRBD2. The germline V gene has CDR1 LGHDT and CDR2 YNNKEL (reference sequence). The V gene end was trimmed by 10 bases and the J gene end by 5 bases; junction bases not matched to a gene: 10. This CDR3 region has 14 residues. CDR3: CATKLSGRADEQYF. In nucleotides, the CDR3 is TGTGCCACCAAACTTAGCGGGAGGGCCGACGAGCAGTACTTC.

The rearrangement links TRBV6-1 to TRBJ1-1; weak D call: TRBD1 (6 bases). Germline values: CDR1 MNHNS, CDR2 SASEGT. The CDR3 is 14 residues long. V dropped 2 bases and J dropped 4 bases, with 11 bases sitting between them. The CDR3 DNA is TGTGCCAGCAGTGAAAGTTGGGGGCGCACTGAAGCTTTCTTT. It encodes CASSESWGRTEAFF.

This chain uses TRBV7-2 with TRBJ2-3, with TRBD2 as a possible D gene (5 bases). The V end lost 4 bases, the J end lost 2 bases, and 19 bases lay between the germline ends. CDR3 length equals 17 residues. Germline CDR1 reads SGHTA; CDR2 reads FQGNSA. This CDR3 is CASSSPRVSGFTDTQYF. The CDR3 DNA is TGTGCCAGCAGCTCCCCGCGAGTCAGCGGATTCACAGATACGCAGTATTTT.

The CDR3 here is CASSLARAGNTIYF. The CDR3 nucleotides read TGTGCCAGCAGCTTAGCCAGGGCTGGAAACACCATATATTTT. The genes are TRBV7-2 and TRBJ1-3; a weak D match, TRBD1 (5 bases). The ends were cut back, 0 bases at V and 2 bases at J, with 5 bases in the middle. This CDR3 comprises 14 residues. The germline V gene encodes CDR1 SGHTA and CDR2 FQGNSA. The complete variable domain, with remaining parts taken from reference TRBV7-2 and TRBJ1-3, reads GAGVSQSPSNKVTEKGKDVELRCDPISGHTALYWYRQSLGQGLEFLIYFQGNSAPDKSGLPSDRFSAERTGGSVSTLTIQRTQQEDSAVYLCASSLARAGNTIYFGEGSWLTVV.

This clone was seen once. This sequence joins TRBV23-1 and TRBJ2-5; 12 positions agree with TRBD2. TRBV23-1 is known as an ORF, though its function is uncertain. This CDR3 has 16 residues. Trimming took 3 bases from V and 4 from J; bases not matched to a gene: 6. CDR3 DNA: TGCGCCAGCAGTCAGCCGGGACTAGCGGGTCGAGAGACCCAGTACTTC. Amino acids: CASSQPGLAGRETQYF.

The gene calls are TRBV10-1 and TRBJ2-3, with TRBD2 matching 9 bases. The CDR3 consists of 15 residues. CDR1 WNHNN and CDR2 SYGVQD come from the germline V gene (reference sequence). Unmatched junction bases numbered 6, after V lost 0 bases and J lost 8 bases. Written as DNA, the CDR3 is TGCGCCAGCAGTGAGTCCGGGACTAGCTGGGGTACGCAGTATTTT. It yields the protein CASSESGTSWGTQYF.

This clone has only a few counts. The V call is TRBV11-2, the J call TRBJ2-7; 10 nucleotides match TRBD2. Germline V lookup: CDR1 SGHAT, CDR2 FQNNGV. The CDR3 covers 17 residues. V was clipped by 5 bases and J by 2 bases; unmatched bases: 12. CDR3 in DNA: TGTGCCAGCAGCCGGGGGGCTAGCGGGAGTGGGGCCTACGAGCAGTACTTC. Translation gives CASSRGASGSGAYEQYF.

This clone was found once. The chain links TRBV25-1 to TRBJ1-2; D call uncertain. Germline V lookup: CDR1 MGHDK, CDR2 SYGVNS. CDR3 length: 14 residues. Trimming left V 0 bases short and J 2 bases short, with 7 bases between. The CDR3 protein is CASSEYVGNYGYTF. The CDR3 region has the DNA TGTGCCAGCAGTGAATATGTCGGGAACTATGGCTACACCTTC.

The chain joins TRBV27 to TRBJ2-7; a weak D match, TRBD2 (5 bases). The CDR3 is made up of 13 amino acids. The V end lost 1 base, the J end lost 3 bases, and 7 bases lay between the germline ends. The germline CDR1 and CDR2 sequences are MNHEY and SMNVEV (reference sequence). The CDR3 nucleotides read TGTGCCAGCAGTTTATGGGCGGGCTACGAGCAGTACTTC. It specifies CASSLWAGYEQYF.

The chain links TRBV30 to TRBJ2-2; D is unresolved. Deletions cut 2 bases from V and 6 bases from J, with 7 bases between. This CDR3 contains 12 residues. Germline V gene lookup returns CDR1 GTSNPN and CDR2 SVGIG (reference sequence). The CDR3 DNA follows: TGTGCCTGGAGTTGGGCCGCCGGGGAGCTGTTTTTT. As protein: CAWSWAAGELFF.

CDR3 nucleotide sequence: TGCGCCAGCAGCCAAGGGGGAAGCGGTACCTACGAGCAGTACTTC. This gives the protein CASSQGGSGTYEQYF. This chain joins TRBV4-1 and TRBJ2-7, with a tentative D call TRBD2 (5 bases). The CDR3 is 15 residues long. CDR1 and CDR2 from the germline V gene are MGHRA and YSYEKL. The ends were cut back, 1 base at V and 2 bases at J, with 12 bases in the middle.

The rearrangement links TRBV6-5 to TRBJ1-2, with no clear D. The CDR3 spans 15 residues. Germline V lookup: CDR1 MNHEY, CDR2 SVGAGI. V lost 3 bases and J lost 4, with 15 bases in between. The CDR3, as DNA: TGTGCCAGCAGTTATTCACAGCACCCCTCCTATGGCTACACCTTC. Encoded protein: CASSYSQHPSYGYTF.

The J gene is TRBJ1-5, the V gene TRBV9, with a tentative D call TRBD1 (5 bases). The CDR3 is 18 amino acids. V was cut by 0 bases and J by 8 bases, with 24 bases left in between. Germline V lookup: CDR1 SGDLS, CDR2 YYNGEE. The CDR3 spells CASSVVPHRPGKQEPQHF. The CDR3 coding sequence is TGTGCCAGCAGCGTAGTCCCCCATCGGCCAGGGAAACAGGAGCCCCAGCATTTT.

J is TRBJ1-2 and V is TRBV18; D possibly corresponds to TRBD1 (6 bases). There are 13 residues in the CDR3. Germline V CDR1 and CDR2: KGHSH, LQKENI. V shed 2 bases and J shed 4 bases, with 8 bases lying between them. The CDR3 spells CASSPSDSYGYTF. The CDR3, as DNA: TGTGCCAGCTCACCATCGGACAGCTATGGCTACACCTTC.

The chain recombines TRBV5-1 with TRBJ1-2; D gene ambiguous. CDR3 length: 13 residues. V was cut by 0 bases and J by 6 bases, with 9 bases left in between. Germline lookup yields CDR1 SGHRS and CDR2 YFSETQ. The CDR3 sequence: CASSLAGVDGYTF. The CDR3, as DNA: TGCGCCAGCAGCTTGGCCGGGGTCGATGGCTACACCTTC. Combining the CDR3 with reference TRBV5-1 and TRBJ1-2 gives the whole variable domain KAGVTQTPRYLIKTRGQQVTLSCSPISGHRSVSWYQQTPGQGLQFLFEYFSETQRNKGNFPGRFSGRQFSNSRSEMNVSTLELGDSALYLCASSLAGVDGYTFGSGTRLTVV.

This clone came up once. This may be a read error: a much more frequent sequence differs by one nucleotide. The same CDR3 arises from other DNA sequences in this sample as well. This chain links TRBV7-3 with TRBJ1-1; weak D call: TRBD1 (5 bases). V lost 4 bases and J 5 bases, leaving 11 bases between the germline ends. The CDR3 has 13 amino acids. CDR1 SGHTA and CDR2 FQGTGA come from the germline V gene. CDR3 DNA: TGTGCCAGCAGCTACGGAGGGGATACTGAAGCTTTCTTT. This codes for CASSYGGDTEAFF.

Details on this clone: Other DNA sequences in the same sample also yield this CDR3. The chain carries TRBV30 and TRBJ2-1, with 10 bases aligning to TRBD2. CDR1 is GTSNPN and CDR2 is SVGIG in the germline V gene (reference sequence). The CDR3 extends over 15 amino acids. Trimming took 3 bases from V and 0 from J; bases not matched to a gene: 2. As DNA, the CDR3 is TGTGCCTGGAGATCTAGCGGGAGCTCCTACAATGAGCAGTTCTTC. This codes for CAWRSSGSSYNEQFF.

The chain is built from TRBV15 and TRBJ2-7; 10 bases match TRBD1. CDR1 and CDR2 (germline): LNHNV, YYDKDF (reference sequence). V lost 0 bases, J lost 0 bases, and 5 bases stayed unmatched. The CDR3 extends over 17 amino acids. As DNA, the CDR3 is TGTGCCACCAGCAGAGAATTGGGACAGGGGCTCTCCTACGAGCAGTACTTC. Protein: CATSRELGQGLSYEQYF.

The sample holds one count of this clone. V and J are TRBV5-1 and TRBJ1-2, with D perhaps TRBD1 (6 bases). Germline V gives CDR1 SGHRS, CDR2 YFSETQ. V was cut by 0 bases and J by 4 bases, with 13 bases left in between. The CDR3 is made up of 15 amino acids. Written as DNA, the CDR3 is TGCGCCAGCAGCTTGGGGGACAAAAAAACCTATGGCTACACCTTC. It encodes CASSLGDKKTYGYTF.